Sequencing of this TCR beta chain was carried out in a study of blood T cell repertoires in COVID-19. In the source study's methods: Researchers report that nucleated cell counts were estimated from reference gene primer amplification. The assay was immunoSEQ multiplex PCR, and TCRdb's table has in-frame clones only and misses some. V, J and clone size are those of that table, while D and trimming were read from the DNA. The top ten hold approximately 2.4% of the sample, which has 150,000 to 200,000 clones, around 82% seen once. This receptor was taken from a human donor with acute or convalescent COVID-19. The donor label of this sample is uncertain. Sequenced: peripheral blood.

The CDR3 here is CASSGLAGGRVGYEQYF. CDR3 coding DNA: TGTGCCAGCAGCGGGCTTGCGGGGGGACGCGTCGGCTACGAGCAGTACTTC. V gene TRBV5-5 combines with J gene TRBJ2-7, with 8 bases fitting TRBD2. Germline CDR1 SGHKS, CDR2 YYEKEE (reference sequence). After removal of 4 bases from V and 3 bases from J, the junction contained 15 bases not matched to a gene. The CDR3 contains 17 residues. The variable domain in full, with the rest retrieved from reference TRBV5-5 and TRBJ2-7, is DAGVTQSPTHLIKTRGQQVTLRCSPISGHKSVSWYQQVLGQGPQFIFQYYEKEERGRGNFPDRFSARQFPNYSSELNVNALLLGDSALYLCASSGLAGGRVGYEQYFGPGTRLTVT.